What follows describes a single T cell receptor (beta chain). Its antigen is undetermined. The sample is drawn from a study of blood T cells in healthy people across ages. Notes on the study in general: When set beside aged donors, long-lived donors presented more naive CD4+ cells and higher diversity.

Germline V gene sequence: CDR1 LGHDT, CDR2 YNNKEL (reference sequence). The V segment lost 1 base and the J segment 8 bases; nucleotides outside the gene matches: 5. This CDR3 spans 14 amino acids. The authors ran a second PCR of roughly 6 to 12 cycles using a sample-barcoded 5' primer and a J-beta primer mix. Every molecule of cDNA carried a tag from a template-switch adaptor with 12 random nucleotides. MiXCR, run by TCRdb on the 5' RACE reads, gives a single entry per CDR3 protein. The sample lists some 900,000 distinct CDR3 sequences; 29% were seen once. V and J are TRBV3-1 and TRBJ2-1; TRBD2 agrees at 7 bases. The TCR originated in a woman aged 80 or over in good health. The source material was blood. CDR3 region: CASSQGLALDEQFF. CDR3 sequence (DNA): TGTGCCAGCAGCCAAGGACTAGCCTTGGATGAGCAGTTCTTC.